This T cell receptor beta chain was sequenced for a study of T and B cells in COVID-19 patients. Across the whole study: Peripheral blood came from COVID-19 patients with active infection or after recovery. Median age was 34 years in the recovered cohort and around 64 years in the active-infection cohort. Points from the study as a whole: No sequencing was yet done of CD4+, regulatory or CD8+ subsets, or of SARS-CoV-2-responsive or tetramer+ sorted cells. There were approximately 2,500 TCR clusters exclusive to the recovered cohort, some 30 with low generation probability.

This CDR3 region has 16 residues. Germline V gene lookup returns CDR1 SGHNT and CDR2 YYREEE (reference sequence). The V and J ends lost 4 bases and 2 bases, in that order; junction bases with no gene match: 10. By share, this clonotype ranks as medium-sized (0.01 to 0.1%). Its antigen remains unidentified. TRB was amplified from around 230-520 ng of blood genomic DNA. TRB rearrangements were amplified by multiplex PCR with BIOMED2 TRB-A/B primers. Using its own MiXCR run on the multiplex PCR reads, TCRdb lists one record per CDR3 protein. The sample lists over 2,000 distinct CDR3 sequences, 25% to 30% occurring once.

The chain links TRBV5-4 to TRBJ2-3; 7 bases are shared with TRBD2. This receptor was obtained from a human donor with active COVID-19. Sequencing used blood. In DNA form, the CDR3 reads TGTGCCAGCAGCCCGGGGGGAGGAGGCATCACAGATACGCAGTATTTT. Amino acids: CASSPGGGGITDTQYF.